Listed here are 9 T cell receptor beta chains from one sample, sequenced in a study of post-analysis software for immune sequencing data. Study-level points and caveats: Patients used a handful of TRBV segments, including TRBV5-6, TRBV5-1 and TRBV20-1, more often than controls.

These receptors' targets are unknown. Unique molecular identifiers had been added to the TCR beta cDNA libraries. TCRdb reprocessed the PCR reads via MiXCR and lists one record per CDR3 protein. The table lists approximately 570,000 distinct CDR3 sequences, around 40% of them singletons. The sequenced material came from blood. Every receptor here comes from a girl aged 10 to 17 with multiple sclerosis.

This clonotype has just a few counts. The V and J genes are TRBV29-1 and TRBJ2-1, with 8 bases matching TRBD1. The CDR3 sequence is 12 residues long. Losses at the gene ends were 6 bases for V and 4 bases for J; bases not matched to a gene: 2. Germline CDR1 SQVTM, CDR2 ANQGSEA. The CDR3 reads CSVDRVYNEQFF. The DNA of the CDR3 is TGCAGCGTGGACAGGGTGTACAATGAGCAGTTCTTC.

The rearrangement links TRBV4-2 to TRBJ2-3, with 13 positions matching TRBD2. The CDR3 covers 18 residues. V was clipped by 0 bases and J by 4 bases; unmatched bases: 7. CDR1 is LGHNA, CDR2 YNFKEQ, per germline. The CDR3 coding sequence is TGTGCCAGCAGCCAAGAACTAGCGGGAGGGCCGGTGGCAGATACGCAGTATTTT. Translation gives CASSQELAGGPVADTQYF.

This clonotype was detected a few times. The V and J genes are TRBV9 and TRBJ1-2; no reliable D call. There are 12 residues in the CDR3. The V end lost 4 bases, the J end lost 4 bases, and 8 bases lay between the germline ends. Germline V gene lookup returns CDR1 SGDLS and CDR2 YYNGEE. The CDR3 DNA reads TGTGCCAGCAGCAAACGGGCCTATGGCTACACCTTC. Protein: CASSKRAYGYTF.

As regards this clonotype: Germline and junction disagree at one end, which may indicate a read error. J is TRBJ2-7 and V is TRBV5-5; D remains ambiguous. The CDR3 is 14 amino acids. CDR1 and CDR2 (germline): SGHKS, YYEKEE (reference sequence). The CDR3 spells CASSSSINSYEQYF. The CDR3 nucleotides are TGTGCCAGCAGCTCCTCTATAAACTCCTACGAGCAATACTTC.

Comment on this clonotype: Sequence at one end of the junction differs from germline and may be a read error. The chain employs TRBV9 and TRBJ2-3; 7 bases match TRBD2. The CDR3 length is 15 residues. The germline CDR1 and CDR2 sequences are SGDLS and YYNGEE. As DNA, the CDR3 is TGTGCCGGCAGCGTTGCTAGCGGTAAAACAGATACGCAGTATTTT. This gives the protein CAGSVASGKTDTQYF. Full variable domain (remainder filled in from reference TRBV9 and TRBJ2-3): DSGVTQTPKHLITATGQRVTLRCSPRSGDLSVYWYQQSLDQGLQFLIQYYNGEERAKGNILERFSAQQFPDLHSELNLSSLELGDSALYFCAGSVASGKTDTQYFGPGTRLTVL.

The chain uses TRBV7-2 and TRBJ2-3, with 7 bases aligning to TRBD2. The V gene end was trimmed by 5 bases and the J gene end by 0 bases; junction bases not matched to a gene: 8. The CDR3 is made up of 16 amino acids. Germline V gives CDR1 SGHTA, CDR2 FQGNSA. The CDR3 DNA sequence: TGTGCCAGCAGCACCCCTCTAGCGGCTAGCACAGATACGCAGTATTTT. This gives the protein CASSTPLAASTDTQYF.

This clonotype was found a few times. The CDR3 protein is CASSLELAGRTDTQYF. The CDR3 nucleotides read TGCGCCAGCAGCTTGGAGCTAGCGGGGCGCACAGATACGCAGTATTTT. The chain couples TRBV5-1 to TRBJ2-3; 9 nucleotides align to TRBD2. From germline, CDR1 is SGHRS and CDR2 YFSETQ. This CDR3 region has 16 residues. Trimming cost V 0 bases and J 1 base; bases outside gene matches: 3.

This clonotype was observed a handful of times. This rearrangement joins TRBV12-3 or TRBV12-4 to TRBJ1-2; maybe TRBD1 (6 bases). The V gene lost 5 bases and the J gene lost 4 bases, with 14 bases spanning the gap. The length of the CDR3 is 14 residues. The CDR3 sequence: CASSLRGRAYGYTF. CDR3 DNA sequence: TGTGCCAGCAGTCTGCGGGGGCGCGCCTATGGCTACACCTTC.

The chain has TRBV29-1 and TRBJ2-5; 15 bases fit TRBD2. The last part of the DNA fits TRBJ2-7 better; the J call may be wrong. This CDR3 comprises 13 residues. Germline CDR1 reads SQVTM; CDR2 reads ANQGSEA. CDR3 region: CSGMGLAGGEQYF. For the CDR3, the DNA is TGCAGCGGGATGGGACTAGCGGGAGGCGAGCAGTACTTC.